Each of the 15 T cell receptor beta chains below was sequenced from the same sample in a study of control samples from healthy donors and cancer patients. Data came from immunoSEQ multiplex PCR; TCRdb stores just in-frame clones and leaves some out. The sample contains some 150,000 clones, 85% to 95% of which appear only once. Sequencing was carried out using blood. These TCRs come from a man aged 35-49 years in good health.

This clone is a singleton in its sample. The rearrangement uses TRBV6-5 and TRBJ2-3; 8 bases are a match to TRBD1. The CDR3 contains 15 residues. Unmatched junction bases numbered 6, after V lost 4 bases and J lost 3 bases. CDR1 and CDR2 from the germline V gene are MNHEY and SVGAGI. The CDR3 DNA reads as TGTGCCAGCAGTTCGGGACAGGTTTTTACAGATACGCAGTATTTT. Amino acids: CASSSGQVFTDTQYF.

As for this clone: The sample carries other DNA sequences with the same CDR3. The chain combines TRBV2 with TRBJ2-1; TRBD1 is a possible D gene (7 bases). This CDR3 has 15 residues. Trimming cost V 6 bases and J 6 bases, with 18 bases left between them. Germline CDR1 SNHLY, CDR2 FYNNEI. The CDR3 sequence: CASSPGTVEGNEQFF. The CDR3 bases are TGTGCCAGCAGCCCCGGGACAGTGGAGGGCAATGAGCAGTTCTTC.

The chain employs TRBV3-1 (or the pseudogene TRBV3-2) and TRBJ2-2; 9 nucleotides match TRBD1. Germline V CDR1 and CDR2: LGHDT, YNNKEL (reference sequence). The CDR3 has 15 residues. With V trimmed by 4 bases and J by 7 bases, 7 bases remained unmatched. This CDR3 reads CASSRAGQGNGELFF. In DNA, the CDR3 is TGTGCCAGCAGCCGCGCGGGACAGGGCAACGGGGAGCTGTTTTTT.

The gene calls are TRBV24-1 and TRBJ2-5; the match to TRBD2 covers 14 bases. The CDR3 is 19 residues long. CDR1 is KGHDR and CDR2 is SFDVKD in the germline V gene. The J segment lost 0 bases and the V segment lost 7 bases, leaving 12 bases of the junction unmatched. The CDR3 region has the DNA TGTGCCACCAGGGGACTGACTAGCGGGGGGGGTCTGTACCAAGAGACCCAGTACTTC. Translation gives CATRGLTSGGGLYQETQYF.

This clone was observed once. The chain combines TRBV27 with TRBJ2-2, with 8 bases matching TRBD2. Looked up from germline, CDR1 is MNHEY and CDR2 is SMNVEV (reference sequence). Trimming at V came to 8 bases and at J to 7 bases, leaving 6 bases not matched to a gene. The CDR3 loop spans 13 amino acids. The CDR3 here is CASRGGAGGELFF. In DNA form, the CDR3 reads TGTGCCAGCCGGGGGGGAGCCGGCGGGGAGCTGTTTTTT.

The chain links TRBV12-5 to TRBJ1-5, with D tentatively TRBD1 (5 bases). The CDR3 has 17 amino acids. V lost 3 bases and J lost 2, with 17 bases in between. Germline lookup yields CDR1 LGHNT and CDR2 FRNRAP. The chain's CDR3 is CASGFNGGYSGNQPQHF. Written as DNA, the CDR3 is TGTGCTAGTGGTTTTAACGGGGGATATAGCGGCAATCAGCCCCAGCATTTT.

The chain has TRBV5-1 and TRBJ1-2, with 9 nucleotides matching TRBD1. Germline values: CDR1 SGHRS, CDR2 YFSETQ. Losses at the gene ends were 4 bases for V and 5 bases for J; bases not matched to a gene: 6. The CDR3 has 14 residues. CDR3: CASSITGGSYGYTF. The CDR3 DNA reads as TGCGCCAGCAGCATAACAGGGGGCTCTTATGGCTACACCTTC.

J is TRBJ2-3 and V is TRBV11-2, with D perhaps matching TRBD2 (6 bases). There are 13 residues in the CDR3. V lost 0 bases to trimming and J lost 6 bases, with 7 bases between them. CDR1 SGHAT and CDR2 FQNNGV come from the germline V gene. The CDR3: CASSLDRGDTQYF. In nucleotides, the CDR3 is TGTGCCAGCAGCTTAGATCGGGGGGATACGCAGTATTTT. Looking up the rest from reference TRBV11-2 and TRBJ2-3 gives the full variable domain: EAGVAQSPRYKIIEKRQSVAFWCNPISGHATLYWYQQILGQGPKLLIQFQNNGVVDDSQLPKDRFSAERLKGVDSTLKIQPAKLEDSAVYLCASSLDRGDTQYFGPGTRLTVL.

Here the CDR3 DNA reads TGCGCCAGCAGCCACCCACTTAGGGGGAGGACTGAAGCTTTCTTT. Residues: CASSHPLRGRTEAFF. J is TRBJ1-1 and V is TRBV4-3; TRBD1 might be the D (6 bases). Germline V gene sequence: CDR1 LGHNA, CDR2 YSLEER. This CDR3 comprises 15 residues. Trimming pared 3 bases from V and 5 bases from J, leaving 16 bases between.

The rearrangement joins TRBV24-1 to TRBJ1-5, with 8 nucleotides matching TRBD1. The CDR3 sequence is 14 residues long. Trimming took 7 bases from V and 5 from J; bases not matched to a gene: 6. CDR1 and CDR2 (germline): KGHDR, SFDVKD. Here the CDR3 reads CATRGRGRDQPQHF. CDR3 DNA sequence: TGTGCCACCAGGGGCAGGGGGCGCGATCAGCCCCAGCATTTT.

DNA for the CDR3: TGTGCCAGCAGCTTGGTATTTTCGGGACAGGGCTATGGCTACACCTTC. Protein product: CASSLVFSGQGYGYTF. The rearrangement links TRBV5-6 to TRBJ1-2; 9 positions agree with TRBD1. Germline V CDR1 and CDR2: SGHDT, YYEEEE. V shed 0 bases, J shed 4 bases, and the junction held 7 bases outside the gene matches. CDR3 length: 16 amino acids.

The genes are TRBV25-1 and TRBJ2-3; D call uncertain. Looked up from germline, CDR1 is MGHDK and CDR2 is SYGVNS. Between the trimmed V and J ends, which lost 2 bases and 0 bases, there was a span of 12 bases. The CDR3 totals 16 residues. CDR3 amino acids: CASSELDGSSTDTQYF. In nucleotides, the CDR3 is TGTGCCAGCAGTGAACTTGACGGATCTAGCACAGATACGCAGTATTTT.

This clone was counted once. The chain joins TRBV5-8 to TRBJ1-4; no firm D call. The germline V gene has CDR1 SGHTS and CDR2 YDEGEE. V lost 0 bases, J lost 3 bases, and 9 bases lay in between. This CDR3 contains 15 residues. This CDR3 is CASSLEGSPNEKLFF. CDR3 DNA: TGTGCCAGCAGCTTGGAAGGCAGCCCTAATGAAAAACTGTTTTTT.

This sequence joins TRBV7-9 and TRBJ1-2, with 9 bases lining up with TRBD1. CDR1 and CDR2 from the germline V gene are SEHNR and FQNEAQ (reference sequence). J lost 7 bases, V lost 4 bases, and 7 bases had no gene match. This CDR3 contains 14 residues. The CDR3 region is CASSSGQGMGGYTF. The CDR3 bases are TGTGCCAGCAGCTCAGGACAGGGGATGGGTGGCTACACCTTC.

The chain joins TRBV18 to TRBJ1-1, with D hard to call. This CDR3 is built from 13 residues. Germline V gene sequence: CDR1 KGHSH, CDR2 LQKENI. The V end was cut by 5 bases, the J end by 2 bases, with 9 bases between. The CDR3 region has the DNA TGTGCCAGCTCAAGGGAGACAAACACTGAAGCTTTCTTT. Its protein product is CASSRETNTEAFF. Variable domain in full (rest from reference TRBV18 and TRBJ1-1): NAGVMQNPRHLVRRRGQEARLRCSPMKGHSHVYWYRQLPEEGLKFMVYLQKENIIDESGMPKERFSAEFPKEGPSILRIQQVVRGDSAAYFCASSRETNTEAFFGQGTRLTVV.